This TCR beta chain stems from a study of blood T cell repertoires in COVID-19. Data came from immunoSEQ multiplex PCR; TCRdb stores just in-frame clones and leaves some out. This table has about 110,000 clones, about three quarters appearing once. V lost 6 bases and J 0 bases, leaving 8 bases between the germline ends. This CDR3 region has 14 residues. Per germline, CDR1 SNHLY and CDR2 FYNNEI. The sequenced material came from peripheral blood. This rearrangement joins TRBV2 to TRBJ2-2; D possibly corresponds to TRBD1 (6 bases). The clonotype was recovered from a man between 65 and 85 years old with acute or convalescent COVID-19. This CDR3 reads CASRGHANTGELFF. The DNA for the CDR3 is TGTGCCAGCAGGGGACACGCGAACACCGGGGAGCTGTTTTTT.